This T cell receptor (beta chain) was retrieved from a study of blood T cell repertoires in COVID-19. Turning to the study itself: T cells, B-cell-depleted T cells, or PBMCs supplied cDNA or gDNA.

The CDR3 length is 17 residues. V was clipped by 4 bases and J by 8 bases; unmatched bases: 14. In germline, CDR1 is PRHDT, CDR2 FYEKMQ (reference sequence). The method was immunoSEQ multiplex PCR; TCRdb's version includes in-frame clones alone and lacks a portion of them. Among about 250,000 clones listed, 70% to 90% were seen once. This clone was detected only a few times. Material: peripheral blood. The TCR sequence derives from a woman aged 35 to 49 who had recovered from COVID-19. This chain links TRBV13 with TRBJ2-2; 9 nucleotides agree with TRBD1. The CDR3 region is CASSSRDLQGAKGELFF. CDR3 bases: TGTGCCAGCAGCTCCAGGGACCTACAGGGGGCGAAAGGGGAGCTGTTTTTT.